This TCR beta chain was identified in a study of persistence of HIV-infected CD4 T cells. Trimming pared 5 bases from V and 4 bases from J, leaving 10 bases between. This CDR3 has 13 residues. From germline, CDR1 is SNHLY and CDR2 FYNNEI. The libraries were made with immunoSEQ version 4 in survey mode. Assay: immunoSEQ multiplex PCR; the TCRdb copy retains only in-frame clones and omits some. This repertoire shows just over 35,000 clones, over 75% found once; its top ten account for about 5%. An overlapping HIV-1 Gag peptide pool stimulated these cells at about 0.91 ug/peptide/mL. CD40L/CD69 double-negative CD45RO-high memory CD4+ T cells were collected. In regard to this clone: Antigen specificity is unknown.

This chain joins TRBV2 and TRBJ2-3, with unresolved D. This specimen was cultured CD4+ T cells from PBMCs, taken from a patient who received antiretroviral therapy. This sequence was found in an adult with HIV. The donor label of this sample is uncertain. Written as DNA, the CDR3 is TGTGCCAGCAGTTGGGAAAGGGCAGATACGCAGTATTTT. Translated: CASSWERADTQYF. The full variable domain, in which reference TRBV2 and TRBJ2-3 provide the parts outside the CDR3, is EPEVTQTPSHQVTQMGQEVILRCVPISNHLYFYWYRQILGQKVEFLVSFYNNEISEKSEIFDDQFSVERPDGSNFTLKIRSTKLEDSAMYFCASSWERADTQYFGPGTRLTVL.